The sequence of this T cell receptor (beta chain) was determined in a study of radiotherapy plus CTLA-4 blockade in lung cancer. The study, taken as a whole, reports: Clones of tumor-derived TCRs expanded in blood after radiotherapy plus ipilimumab. With interferon-beta, early dynamics of blood T cell clones were reported to best predict response.

The germline CDR1 and CDR2 sequences are SQVTM and ANQGSEA. The CDR3 has 12 residues. The ends lost 7 bases at V and 1 base at J; junction bases unmatched: 3. Chemo-refractory metastatic non-small-cell lung cancer patients underwent focal radiation alongside CTLA-4 blockade with ipilimumab. Data came from immunoSEQ multiplex PCR; TCRdb stores just in-frame clones and leaves some out. The sample shows about 46,000 clones, 77% of them seen only once. Remarks on this clone: Its antigen is undetermined.

The chain joins TRBV29-1 to TRBJ1-1, with 7 bases aligning to TRBD1. The receptor was derived from a human donor with non-small cell lung cancer whose response to radiotherapy plus ipilimumab could not be evaluated. This sample comprised peripheral blood, obtained from a patient treated with radiotherapy plus ipilimumab. The CDR3 nucleotides read TGCAGCGGCTCAGGGGGGAACACTGAAGCTTTCTTT. Protein: CSGSGGNTEAFF. Combining the CDR3 with reference TRBV29-1 and TRBJ1-1 gives the whole variable domain SAVISQKPSRDICQRGTSLTIQCQVDSQVTMMFWYRQQPGQSLTLIATANQGSEATYESGFVIDKFPISRPNLTFSTLTVSNMSPEDSSIYLCSGSGGNTEAFFGQGTRLTVV.